This entry describes one T cell receptor beta chain. Its antigen remains unidentified. Researchers prepared the TCRbeta library using unique molecular identifiers, the study reports. TCRdb analysed the PCR reads with MiXCR anew, one entry per CDR3 protein. In the table there are 250,000 to 300,000 distinct CDR3 sequences, almost 8% of which are singletons. The V segment lost 3 bases and the J segment 10 bases; nucleotides outside the gene matches: 4. The germline V gene has CDR1 SGHDN and CDR2 FVKESK. CDR3 length: 13 residues. This specimen comes from a study of T-cell reconstitution after alpha-beta-depleted transplantation in children. Study-wide findings and caveats: T-cell counts and diversity at one year following transplant were attributed mainly to newly produced T cells. Surviving thymic progenitors and recipient T cells were the source of high TCRbeta diversity at day 60 in some patients. Approximately two months post-transplant, alpha-beta T cells reportedly originated from several hundred expanded graft clones.

Sample: peripheral blood, taken 360 days after TCRalphabeta/CD19-depleted stem cell transplant. This sequence originates from a female patient aged 2 to 10 who had a stem cell transplant for Fanconi anemia, so the T cells may come from the graft donor. The gene calls are TRBV14 and TRBJ1-4, with TRBD1 identical over 8 bases. CDR3 coding DNA: TGTGCCAGCAGCCATCCCGGGACAGGAAAACTGTTTTTT. Translated: CASSHPGTGKLFF.